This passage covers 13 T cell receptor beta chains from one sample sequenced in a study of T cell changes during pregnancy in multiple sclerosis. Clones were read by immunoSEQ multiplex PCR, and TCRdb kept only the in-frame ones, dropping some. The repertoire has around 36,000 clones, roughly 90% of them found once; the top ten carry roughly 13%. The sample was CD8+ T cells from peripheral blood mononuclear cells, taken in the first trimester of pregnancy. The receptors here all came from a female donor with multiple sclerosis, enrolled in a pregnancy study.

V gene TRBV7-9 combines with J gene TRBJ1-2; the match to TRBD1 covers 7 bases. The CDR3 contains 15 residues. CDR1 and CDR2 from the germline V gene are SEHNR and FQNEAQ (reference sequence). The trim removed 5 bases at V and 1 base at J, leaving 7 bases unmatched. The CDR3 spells CASSDREWGNYGYTF. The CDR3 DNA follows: TGTGCCAGCAGCGACAGGGAATGGGGTAACTATGGCTACACCTTC.

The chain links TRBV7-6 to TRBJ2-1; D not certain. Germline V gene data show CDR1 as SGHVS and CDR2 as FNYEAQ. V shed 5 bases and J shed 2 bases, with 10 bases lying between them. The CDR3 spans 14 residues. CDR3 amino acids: CASSPDKTYNEQFF. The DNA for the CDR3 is TGTGCCAGCAGCCCCGACAAGACCTACAATGAGCAGTTCTTC.

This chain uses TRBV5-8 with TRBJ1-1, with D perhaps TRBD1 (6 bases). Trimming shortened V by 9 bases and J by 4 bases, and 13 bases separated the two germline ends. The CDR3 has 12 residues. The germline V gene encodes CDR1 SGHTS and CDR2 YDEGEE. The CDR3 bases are TGTGCCACTTGCGGGGGGCCCACTGAAGCTTTCTTT. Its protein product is CATCGGPTEAFF. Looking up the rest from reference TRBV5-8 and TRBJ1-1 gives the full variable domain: EAGVTQSPTHLIKTRGQQATLRCSPISGHTSVYWYQQALGLGLQFLLWYDEGEERNRGNFPPRFSGRQFPNYSSELNVNALELEDSALYLCATCGGPTEAFFGQGTRLTVV.

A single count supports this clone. DNA for the CDR3: TGTGCCAGTAGTATGTTGGAGGGAATTAAGTATCCTGATGGCTACACCTTC. Translated: CASSMLEGIKYPDGYTF. The chain has TRBV19 and TRBJ1-2; D remains unclear. CDR3 length equals 17 residues. Germline V gives CDR1 LNHDA, CDR2 SQIVND (reference sequence). The germline V and J ends were trimmed by 3 bases and 6 bases, with 23 bases remaining between them.

The DNA for the CDR3 is TGTGCCAGCAGCCAGGGAGGGGGGGCAATGGAGACCCAGTACTTC. Amino acids: CASSQGGGAMETQYF. This chain joins TRBV9 and TRBJ2-5; D is possibly TRBD2 (7 bases). Trimming stripped 4 bases from V and 5 bases from J, with 18 bases between. The CDR3 is 15 residues long. Per germline, CDR1 SGDLS and CDR2 YYNGEE. The whole variable domain, remainder taken from reference TRBV9 and TRBJ2-5, is DSGVTQTPKHLITATGQRVTLRCSPRSGDLSVYWYQQSLDQGLQFLIQYYNGEERAKGNILERFSAQQFPDLHSELNLSSLELGDSALYFCASSQGGGAMETQYFGPGTRLLVL.

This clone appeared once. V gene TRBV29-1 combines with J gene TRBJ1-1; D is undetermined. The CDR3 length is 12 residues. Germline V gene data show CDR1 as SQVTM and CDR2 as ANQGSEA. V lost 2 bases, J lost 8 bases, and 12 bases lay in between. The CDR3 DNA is TGCAGCGTTGAACCAGAGACACAAGAAGCTTTCTTT. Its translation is CSVEPETQEAFF.

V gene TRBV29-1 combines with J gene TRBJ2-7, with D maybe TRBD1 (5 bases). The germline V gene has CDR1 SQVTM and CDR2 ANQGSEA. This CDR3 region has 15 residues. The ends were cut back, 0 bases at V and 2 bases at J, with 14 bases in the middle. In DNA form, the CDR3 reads TGCAGCGTTGAAGACCCCCAGACGGACACCTACGAGCAGTACTTC. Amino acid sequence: CSVEDPQTDTYEQYF.

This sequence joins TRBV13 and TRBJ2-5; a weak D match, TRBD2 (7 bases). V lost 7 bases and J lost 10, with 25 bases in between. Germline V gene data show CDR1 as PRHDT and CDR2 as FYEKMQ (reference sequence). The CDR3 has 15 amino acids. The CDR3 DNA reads TGTGCCAGCAACCCCGGGCGGGGGCCGCCCGGGGACCAGTACTTC. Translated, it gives CASNPGRGPPGDQYF.

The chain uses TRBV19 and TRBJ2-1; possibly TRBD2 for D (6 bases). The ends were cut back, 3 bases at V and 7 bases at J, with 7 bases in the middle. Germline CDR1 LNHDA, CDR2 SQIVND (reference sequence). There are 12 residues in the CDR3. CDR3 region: CASSMTRNEQFF. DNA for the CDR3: TGTGCCAGTAGTATGACTAGAAATGAGCAGTTCTTC.

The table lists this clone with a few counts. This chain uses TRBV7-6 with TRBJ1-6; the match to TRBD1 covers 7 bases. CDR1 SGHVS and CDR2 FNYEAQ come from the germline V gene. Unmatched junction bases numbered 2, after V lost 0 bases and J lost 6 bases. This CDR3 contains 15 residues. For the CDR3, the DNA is TGTGCCAGCAGCTTAGCAGGGGGCTTTAATTCACCCCTCCACTTT. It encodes CASSLAGGFNSPLHF.

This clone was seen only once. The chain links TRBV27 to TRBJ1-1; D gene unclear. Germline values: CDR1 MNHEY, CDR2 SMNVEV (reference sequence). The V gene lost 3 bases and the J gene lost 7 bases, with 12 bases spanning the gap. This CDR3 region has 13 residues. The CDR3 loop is CASSLFSGSEAFF. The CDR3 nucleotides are TGTGCCAGCAGTTTGTTTTCGGGGAGTGAAGCTTTCTTT.

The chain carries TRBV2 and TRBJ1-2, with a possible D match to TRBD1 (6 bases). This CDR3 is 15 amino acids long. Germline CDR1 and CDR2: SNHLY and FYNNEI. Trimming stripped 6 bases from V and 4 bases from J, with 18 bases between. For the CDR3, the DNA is TGTGCCAGCAGAACGCGGCTGGACAGTCCCTATGGCTACACCTTC. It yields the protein CASRTRLDSPYGYTF.

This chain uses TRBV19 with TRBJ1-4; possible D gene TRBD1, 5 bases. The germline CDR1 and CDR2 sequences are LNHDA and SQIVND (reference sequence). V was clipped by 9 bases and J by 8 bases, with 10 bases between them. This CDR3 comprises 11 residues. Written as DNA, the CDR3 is TGTGCCAGCGAAAAGGGGGAAAAACTGTTTTTT. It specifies CASEKGEKLFF. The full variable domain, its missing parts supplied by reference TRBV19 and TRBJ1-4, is DGGITQSPKYLFRKEGQNVTLSCEQNLNHDAMYWYRQDPGQGLRLIYYSQIVNDFQKGDIAEGYSVSREKKESFPLTVTSAQKNPTAFYLCASEKGEKLFFGSGTQLSVL.